These 12 T cell receptor beta chains share one sample of origin, sequenced in a study of graft-versus-host responses after intestinal transplantation. The antigens of these receptors remain unknown. Assay used: immunoSEQ multiplex PCR; TCRdb lists only in-frame clones, some missing. The table shows roughly 70,000 clones, with roughly 84% occurring only once. Sequencing used unstimulated CD4+ T cells sorted from spleen or lymph node cells, obtained before transplant. Source of these receptors: a human donor who was the organ donor for an intestinal transplant.

V usage is TRBV4-2 and J usage is TRBJ2-1; 11 bases map to TRBD1. This CDR3 spans 16 amino acids. V was clipped by 2 bases and J by 6 bases; unmatched bases: 6. Per the germline V gene, CDR1 is LGHNA and CDR2 is YNFKEQ. CDR3 nucleotides: TGTGCCAGCAGCCAAACCGGGACAGGGGGTCTCAATGAGCAGTTCTTC. The encoded protein is CASSQTGTGGLNEQFF.

This chain uses TRBV29-1 with TRBJ2-1; 8 bases line up with TRBD1. With V trimmed by 1 base and J by 6 bases, 2 bases remained unmatched. The CDR3 length is 13 residues. CDR1 and CDR2 from the germline V gene are SQVTM and ANQGSEA. This chain's CDR3 is CSVEGTGGNEQFF. CDR3 nucleotides: TGCAGCGTTGAAGGCACAGGGGGCAATGAGCAGTTCTTC.

J is TRBJ2-2 and V is TRBV4-2; D is perhaps TRBD1 (5 bases). Germline V lookup: CDR1 LGHNA, CDR2 YNFKEQ. The CDR3 contains 15 residues. The V gene lost 4 bases and the J gene lost 3 bases, with 12 bases spanning the gap. The DNA for the CDR3 is TGTGCCAGCAGCCTAAGGGGTCGGGACACCGGGGAGCTGTTTTTT. As protein: CASSLRGRDTGELFF.

The J gene is TRBJ2-3, the V gene TRBV29-1, with D perhaps TRBD2 (6 bases). V was pared by 4 bases and J by 2 bases, with 10 bases between. CDR3 length equals 13 residues. Germline CDR1 and CDR2: SQVTM and ANQGSEA. The CDR3 nucleotides read TGCAGCGTTGGGACGGGGGTCACAGATACGCAGTATTTT. Its protein product is CSVGTGVTDTQYF.

This clone was counted only a few times. The chain recombines TRBV18 with TRBJ1-6; TRBD1 agrees at 9 bases. The germline V gene encodes CDR1 KGHSH and CDR2 LQKENI. Losses at the gene ends were 3 bases for V and 7 bases for J; bases not matched to a gene: 10. The CDR3 extends over 17 amino acids. As DNA, the CDR3 is TGTGCCAGCTCACCTGGGACAGGGAGCCAAGGAAATTCACCCCTCCACTTT. This translates into CASSPGTGSQGNSPLHF.

The chain uses TRBV7-3 and TRBJ2-5; 10 bases agree with TRBD2. CDR1 and CDR2 from the germline V gene are SGHTA and FQGTGA. The junction had 7 bases not matched to a gene; V was cut back by 5 bases and J by 4 bases. The CDR3 runs to 15 residues. As DNA, the CDR3 is TGTGCCAGCAGCCGAGCGGGGGGGCGCACAGAGACCCAGTACTTC. It is translated as CASSRAGGRTETQYF.

This clone was seen only once. The chain links TRBV19 to TRBJ1-5; D unresolved. V was cut by 7 bases and J by 6 bases, with 16 bases left in between. The V gene's germline CDR1 is LNHDA and CDR2 SQIVND (reference sequence). CDR3 length: 14 amino acids. Written as DNA, the CDR3 is TGTGCCAGTACCAGGACTCCGGAAGGTCAGCCCCAGCATTTT. Its protein is CASTRTPEGQPQHF.

The rearrangement joins TRBV28 to TRBJ1-1; 12 bases fit TRBD1. V trimming: 1 base; J trimming: 5 bases; junction bases outside the gene matches: 5. CDR3 length: 16 residues. Germline V gene lookup returns CDR1 MDHEN and CDR2 SYDVKM. CDR3 DNA sequence: TGTGCCAGCAGTTTATTTGGGACAGGGGGCCGAACTGAAGCTTTCTTT. Amino acids: CASSLFGTGGRTEAFF.

This clone was seen a single time. V usage is TRBV7-3 and J usage is TRBJ2-3, with 11 bases lining up with TRBD1. Trimming cost V 6 bases and J 4 bases; bases outside gene matches: 3. Germline CDR1 and CDR2: SGHTA and FQGTGA. This CDR3 has 14 residues. For the CDR3, the DNA is TGTGCCAGCAGTTGGGACAGGGGGTCAGATACGCAGTATTTT. Its protein product is CASSWDRGSDTQYF.

The chain uses TRBV11-2 and TRBJ1-1, with no clear D. Trimming cost V 4 bases and J 0 bases, with 9 bases left between them. The length of the CDR3 is 14 residues. The germline V gene encodes CDR1 SGHAT and CDR2 FQNNGV. CDR3 region: CASSSTDLNTEAFF. The CDR3 DNA is TGTGCCAGCAGCTCAACTGATTTGAACACTGAAGCTTTCTTT.

The chain links TRBV9 to TRBJ2-5; 7 bases agree with TRBD1. The CDR3 covers 16 residues. Losses at the gene ends were 1 base for V and 5 bases for J; bases not matched to a gene: 11. Looked up from germline, CDR1 is SGDLS and CDR2 is YYNGEE. CDR3 coding DNA: TGTGCCAGCAGCGTAAGGGGGCAGGGGGTCGGGGAGACCCAGTACTTC. It is translated as CASSVRGQGVGETQYF.

This clone was recorded a few times. The genes are TRBV5-6 and TRBJ2-7, with D possibly TRBD1 on 6 matching bases. V lost 5 bases and J 3 bases, leaving 9 bases between the germline ends. CDR1 and CDR2 from the germline V gene are SGHDT and YYEEEE. The CDR3 sequence is 12 residues long. As DNA, the CDR3 is TGTGCCAGCAGTCAACAGGGCTACGAGCAGTACGTC. This codes for CASSQQGYEQYV.